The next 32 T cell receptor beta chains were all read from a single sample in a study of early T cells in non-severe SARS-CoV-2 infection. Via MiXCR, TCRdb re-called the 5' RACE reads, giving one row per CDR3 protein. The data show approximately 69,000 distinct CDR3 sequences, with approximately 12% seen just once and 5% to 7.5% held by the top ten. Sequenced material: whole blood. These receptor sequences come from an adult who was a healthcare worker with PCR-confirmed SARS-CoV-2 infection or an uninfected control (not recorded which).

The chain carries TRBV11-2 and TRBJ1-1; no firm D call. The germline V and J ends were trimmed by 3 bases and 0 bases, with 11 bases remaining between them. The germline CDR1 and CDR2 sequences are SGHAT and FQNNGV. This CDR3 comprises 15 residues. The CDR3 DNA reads TGTGCCAGCAGCTTTTATGCATCCCTGAACACTGAAGCTTTCTTT. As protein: CASSFYASLNTEAFF.

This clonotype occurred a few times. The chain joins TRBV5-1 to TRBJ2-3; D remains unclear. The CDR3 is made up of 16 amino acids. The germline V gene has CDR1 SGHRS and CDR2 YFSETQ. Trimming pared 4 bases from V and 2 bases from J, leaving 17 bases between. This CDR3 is CASSRGLNPSTDTQYF. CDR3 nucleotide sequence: TGCGCCAGCAGCCGCGGTCTTAACCCATCCACAGATACGCAGTATTTT.

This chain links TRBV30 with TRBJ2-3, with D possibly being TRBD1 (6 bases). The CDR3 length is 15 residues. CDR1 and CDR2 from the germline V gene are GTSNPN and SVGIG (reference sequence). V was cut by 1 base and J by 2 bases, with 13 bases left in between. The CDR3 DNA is TGTGCCTGGAGTGGCCAACAGGGCTACACAGATACGCAGTATTTT. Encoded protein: CAWSGQQGYTDTQYF.

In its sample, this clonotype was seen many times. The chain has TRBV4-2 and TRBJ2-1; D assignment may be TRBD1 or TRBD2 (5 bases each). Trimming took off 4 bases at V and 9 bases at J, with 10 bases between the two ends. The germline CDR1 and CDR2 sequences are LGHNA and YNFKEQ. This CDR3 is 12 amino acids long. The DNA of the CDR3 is TGTGCCAGCAGCCCCGGGGCGATTGAGCAGTTCTTC. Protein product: CASSPGAIEQFF.

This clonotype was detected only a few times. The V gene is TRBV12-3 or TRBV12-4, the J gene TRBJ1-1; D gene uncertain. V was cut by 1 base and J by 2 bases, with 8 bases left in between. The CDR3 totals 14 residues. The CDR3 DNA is TGTGCCAGCAGTTTAGTGAAGAGTAACACTGAAGCTTTCTTT. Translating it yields CASSLVKSNTEAFF.

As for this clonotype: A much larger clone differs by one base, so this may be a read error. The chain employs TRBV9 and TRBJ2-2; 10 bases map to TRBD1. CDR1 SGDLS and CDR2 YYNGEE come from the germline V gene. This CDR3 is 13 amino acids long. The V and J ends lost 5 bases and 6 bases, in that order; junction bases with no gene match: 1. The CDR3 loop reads CASRGQGPGELFF. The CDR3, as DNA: TGTGCCAGCAGGGGACAGGGGCCCGGGGAGCTGTTTTTT. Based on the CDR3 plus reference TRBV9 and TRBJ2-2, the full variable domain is DSGVTQTPKHLITATGQRVTLRCSPRSGDLSVYWYQQSLDQGLQFLIQYYNGEERAKGNILERFSAQQFPDLHSELNLSSLELGDSALYFCASRGQGPGELFFGEGSRLTVL.

CDR3 nucleotide sequence: TGCGCCAGCAGACAGGACCCCGTGAACACCGGGGAGCTGTTTTTT. This encodes CASRQDPVNTGELFF. The J gene is TRBJ2-2, the V gene TRBV5-1; D possibly corresponds to TRBD1 (5 bases). V lost 5 bases to trimming and J lost 1 base, with 12 bases between them. This CDR3 has 15 residues. Germline loops: CDR1 SGHRS, CDR2 YFSETQ.

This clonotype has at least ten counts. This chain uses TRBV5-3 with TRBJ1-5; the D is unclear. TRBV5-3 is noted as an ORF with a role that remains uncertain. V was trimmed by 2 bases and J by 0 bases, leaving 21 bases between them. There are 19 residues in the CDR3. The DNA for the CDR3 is TGTGCCAGAAGCTTCCGAACATACGGGAGGGTTACTAGCAATCAGCCCCAGCATTTT. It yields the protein CARSFRTYGRVTSNQPQHF.

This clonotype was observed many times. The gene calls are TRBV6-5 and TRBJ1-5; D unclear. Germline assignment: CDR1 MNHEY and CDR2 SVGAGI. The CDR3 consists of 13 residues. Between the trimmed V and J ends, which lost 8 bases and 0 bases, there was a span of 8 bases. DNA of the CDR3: TGTGCCAGCTCCGACTCTAGCAATCAGCCCCAGCATTTT. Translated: CASSDSSNQPQHF.

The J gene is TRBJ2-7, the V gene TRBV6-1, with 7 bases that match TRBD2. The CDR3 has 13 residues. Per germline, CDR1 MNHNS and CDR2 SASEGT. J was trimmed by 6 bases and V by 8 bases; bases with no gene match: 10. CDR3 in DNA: TGTGCCAGCCAGCCGGGGCCGGGGGGCGAGCAGTACTTC. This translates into CASQPGPGGEQYF.

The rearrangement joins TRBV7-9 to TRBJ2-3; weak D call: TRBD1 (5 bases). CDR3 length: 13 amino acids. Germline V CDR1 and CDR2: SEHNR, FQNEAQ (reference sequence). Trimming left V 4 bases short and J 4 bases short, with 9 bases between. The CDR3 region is CASSSGRADTQYF. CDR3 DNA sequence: TGTGCCAGCAGCTCCGGCAGGGCAGATACGCAGTATTTT.

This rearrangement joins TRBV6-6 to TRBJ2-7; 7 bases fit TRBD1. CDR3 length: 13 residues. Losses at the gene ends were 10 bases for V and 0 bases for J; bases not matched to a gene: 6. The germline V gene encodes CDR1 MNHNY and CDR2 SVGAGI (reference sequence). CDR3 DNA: TGTGCCACCCGGGACAGCTCCTCCTACGAGCAGTACTTC. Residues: CATRDSSSYEQYF.

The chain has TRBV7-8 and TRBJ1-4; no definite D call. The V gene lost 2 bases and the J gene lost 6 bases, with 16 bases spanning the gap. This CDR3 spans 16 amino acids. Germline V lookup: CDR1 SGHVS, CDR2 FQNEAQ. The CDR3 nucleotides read TGTGCCAGCAGCTTACTACCTGGGGTTCCCCATGAAAAACTGTTTTTT. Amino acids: CASSLLPGVPHEKLFF.

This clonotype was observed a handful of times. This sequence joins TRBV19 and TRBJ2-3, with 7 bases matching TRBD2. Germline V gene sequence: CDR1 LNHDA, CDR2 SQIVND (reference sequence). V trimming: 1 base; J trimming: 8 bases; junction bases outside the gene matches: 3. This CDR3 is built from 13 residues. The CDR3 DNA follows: TGTGCCAGTAGTATAGGCAGGGAGGGTACGCAGTATTTT. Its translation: CASSIGREGTQYF.

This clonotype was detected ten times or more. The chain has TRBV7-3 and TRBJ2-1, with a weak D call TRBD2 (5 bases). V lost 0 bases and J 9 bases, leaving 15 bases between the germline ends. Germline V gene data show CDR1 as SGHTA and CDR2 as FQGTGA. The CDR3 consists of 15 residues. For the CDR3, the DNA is TGTGCCAGCAGCTTAACATGGACTGCGGCAGGTGAGCAGTTCTTC. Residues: CASSLTWTAAGEQFF.

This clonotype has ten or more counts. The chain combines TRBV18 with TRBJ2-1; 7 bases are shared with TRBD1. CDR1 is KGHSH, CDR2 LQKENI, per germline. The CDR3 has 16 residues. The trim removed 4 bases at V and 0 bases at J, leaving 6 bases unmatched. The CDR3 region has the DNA TGTGCCAGCTCACGGGCAGGGGGAAGCTCCTACAATGAGCAGTTCTTC. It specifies CASSRAGGSSYNEQFF.

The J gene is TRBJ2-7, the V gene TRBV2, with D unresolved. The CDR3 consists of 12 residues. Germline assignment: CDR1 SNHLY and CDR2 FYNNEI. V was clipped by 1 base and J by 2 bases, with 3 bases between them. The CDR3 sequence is CASSEEAYEQYF. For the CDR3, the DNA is TGTGCCAGCAGTGAAGAAGCCTACGAGCAGTACTTC.

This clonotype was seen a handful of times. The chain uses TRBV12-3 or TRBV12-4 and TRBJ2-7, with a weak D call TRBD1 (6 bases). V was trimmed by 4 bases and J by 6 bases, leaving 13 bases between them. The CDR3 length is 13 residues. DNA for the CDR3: TGTGCCAGCAGTTACAGGGAATTAGGCGAGCAGTACTTC. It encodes CASSYRELGEQYF.

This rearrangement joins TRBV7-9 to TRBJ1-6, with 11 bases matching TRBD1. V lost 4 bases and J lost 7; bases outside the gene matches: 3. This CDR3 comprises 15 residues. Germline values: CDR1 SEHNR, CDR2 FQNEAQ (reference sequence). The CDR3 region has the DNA TGTGCCAGCAGCTCCGGGACAGGGGGGAATTCACCCCTCCACTTT. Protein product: CASSSGTGGNSPLHF.

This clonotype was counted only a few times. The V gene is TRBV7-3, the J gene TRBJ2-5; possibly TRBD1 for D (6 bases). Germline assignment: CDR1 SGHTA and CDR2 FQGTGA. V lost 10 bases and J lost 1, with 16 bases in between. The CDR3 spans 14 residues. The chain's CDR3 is CATFPGHLQETQYF. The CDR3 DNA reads TGTGCCACCTTTCCGGGACATCTCCAAGAGACCCAGTACTTC.

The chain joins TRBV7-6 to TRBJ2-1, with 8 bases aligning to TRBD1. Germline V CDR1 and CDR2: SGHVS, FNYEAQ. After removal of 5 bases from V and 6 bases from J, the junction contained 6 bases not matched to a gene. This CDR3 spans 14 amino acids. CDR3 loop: CASSAQGQGNEQFF. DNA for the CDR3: TGTGCCAGCAGCGCTCAAGGACAGGGCAATGAGCAGTTCTTC.

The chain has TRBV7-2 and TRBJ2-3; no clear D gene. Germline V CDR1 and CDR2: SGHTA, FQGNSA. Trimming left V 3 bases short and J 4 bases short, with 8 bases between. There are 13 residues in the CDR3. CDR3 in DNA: TGTGCCAGCAGCTTCTCCATTGCAGATACGCAGTATTTT. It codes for CASSFSIADTQYF.

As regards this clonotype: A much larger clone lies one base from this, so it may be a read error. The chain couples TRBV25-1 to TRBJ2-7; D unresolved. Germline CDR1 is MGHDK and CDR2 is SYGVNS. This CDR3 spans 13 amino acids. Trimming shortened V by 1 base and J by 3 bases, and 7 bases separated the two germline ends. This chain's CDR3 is CASSEFENYEQYF. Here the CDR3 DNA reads TGTGCCAGCAGTGAATTCGAAAACTACGAGCAGTACTTC.

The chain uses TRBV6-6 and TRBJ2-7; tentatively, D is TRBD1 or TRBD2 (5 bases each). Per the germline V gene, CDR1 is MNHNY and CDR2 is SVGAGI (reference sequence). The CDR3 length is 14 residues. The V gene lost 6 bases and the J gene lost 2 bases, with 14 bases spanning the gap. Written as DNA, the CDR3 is TGTGCCAGCAGCCGAGGGACGACCCCCTACGAGCAGTACTTC. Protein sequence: CASSRGTTPYEQYF.

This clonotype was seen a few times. CDR3 in DNA: TGCGCCAGCAGAGACAGGACAGGGGTATCCGGGGAGCTGTTTTTT. It yields the protein CASRDRTGVSGELFF. The chain is built from TRBV10-2 and TRBJ2-2; 9 nucleotides agree with TRBD1. The germline V gene encodes CDR1 WSHSY and CDR2 SAAADI. The CDR3 has 15 residues. With 6 bases clipped from V and 6 bases from J, the junction kept 8 bases outside the gene matches.

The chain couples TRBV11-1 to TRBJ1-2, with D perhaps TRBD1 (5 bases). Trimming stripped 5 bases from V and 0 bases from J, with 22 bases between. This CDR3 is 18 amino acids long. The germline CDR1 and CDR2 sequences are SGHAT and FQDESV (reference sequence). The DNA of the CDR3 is TGTGCCAGCAGCCACCTTCAGGGAGGTGGCCGCGCTAACTATGGCTACACCTTC. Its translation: CASSHLQGGGRANYGYTF.

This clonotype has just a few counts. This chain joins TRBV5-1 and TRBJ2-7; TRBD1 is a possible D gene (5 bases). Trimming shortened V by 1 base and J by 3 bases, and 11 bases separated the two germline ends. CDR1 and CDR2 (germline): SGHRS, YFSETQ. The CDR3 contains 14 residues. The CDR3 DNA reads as TGCGCCAGCAGCTTGCCAGGGTCTAGCTACGAGCAGTACTTC. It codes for CASSLPGSSYEQYF.

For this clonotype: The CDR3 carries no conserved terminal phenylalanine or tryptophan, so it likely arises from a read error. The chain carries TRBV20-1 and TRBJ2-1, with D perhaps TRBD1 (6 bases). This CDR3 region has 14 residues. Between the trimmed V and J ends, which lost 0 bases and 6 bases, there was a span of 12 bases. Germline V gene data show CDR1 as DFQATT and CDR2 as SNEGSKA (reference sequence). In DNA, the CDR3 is TGCAGTGCTAGAGATTATAGGGGGACCAATGAGCAGTTCTCC. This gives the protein CSARDYRGTNEQFS.

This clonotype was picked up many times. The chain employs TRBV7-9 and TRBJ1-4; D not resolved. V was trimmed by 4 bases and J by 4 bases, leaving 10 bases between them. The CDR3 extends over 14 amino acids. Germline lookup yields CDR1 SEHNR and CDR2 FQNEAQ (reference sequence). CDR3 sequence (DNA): TGTGCCAGCAGCTCAGGAACAAGTAATGAAAAACTGTTTTTT. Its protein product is CASSSGTSNEKLFF.

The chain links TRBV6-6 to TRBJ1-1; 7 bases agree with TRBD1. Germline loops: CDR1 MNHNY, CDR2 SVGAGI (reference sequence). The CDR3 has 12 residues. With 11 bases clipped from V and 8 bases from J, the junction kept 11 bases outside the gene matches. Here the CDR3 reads CAAAAGTVEAFF. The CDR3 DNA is TGTGCCGCAGCCGCCGGGACAGTGGAAGCTTTCTTT.

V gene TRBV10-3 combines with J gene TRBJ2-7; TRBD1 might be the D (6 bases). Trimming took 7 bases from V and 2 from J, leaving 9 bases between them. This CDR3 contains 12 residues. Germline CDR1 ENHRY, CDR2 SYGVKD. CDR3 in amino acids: CAIKTGPYEQYF. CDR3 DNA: TGTGCCATCAAGACAGGCCCCTACGAGCAGTACTTC.

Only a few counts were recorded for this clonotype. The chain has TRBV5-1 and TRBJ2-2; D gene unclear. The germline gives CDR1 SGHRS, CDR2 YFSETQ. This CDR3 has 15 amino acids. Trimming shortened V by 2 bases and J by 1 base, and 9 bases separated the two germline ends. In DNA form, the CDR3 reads TGCGCCAGCAGCTTTGGTGGGGTGAACACCGGGGAGCTGTTTTTT. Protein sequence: CASSFGGVNTGELFF.